One and the same sample provided the 30 T cell receptor beta chains below, sequenced in a study of cytomegalovirus exposure and HLA in healthy donors. The data were produced by immunoSEQ multiplex PCR, yet TCRdb's version contains in-frame clones alone and is incomplete. The sample shows about 82,000 clones, just under 95% of them seen only once. Sequenced input: PBMCs. The receptors stem from a man in his late teens or twenties in good health and CMV-seronegative.

The chain employs TRBV6-4 and TRBJ1-1; 10 bases fit TRBD1. The germline V gene encodes CDR1 MRHNA and CDR2 SNTAGT. J gave up 5 bases and V 6 bases, and 6 bases lay outside the gene matches. The CDR3 consists of 14 residues. CDR3 DNA: TGTGCCAGCAGAGAGGACAGGGGGAGTACTGAAGCTTTCTTT. Translated, it gives CASREDRGSTEAFF.

V usage is TRBV10-3 and J usage is TRBJ1-2; 9 nucleotides match TRBD1. The CDR3 has 12 residues. The V segment lost 10 bases and the J segment 6 bases; nucleotides outside the gene matches: 6. Germline V gene data show CDR1 as ENHRY and CDR2 as SYGVKD. CDR3 bases: TGTGCCACCTTGACAGGGGGAAATGGCTACACCTTC. The encoded protein is CATLTGGNGYTF.

V gene TRBV4-3 combines with J gene TRBJ2-1, with 13 bases matching TRBD2. Trimming removed 4 bases from V and 8 bases from J; junction bases left unmatched: 5. CDR1 LGHNA and CDR2 YSLEER come from the germline V gene. CDR3 length equals 15 residues. CDR3 loop: CASSPTSGRAHEQFF. The DNA for the CDR3 is TGCGCCAGCAGCCCAACTAGCGGGAGGGCCCATGAGCAGTTCTTC.

The J gene is TRBJ1-2, the V gene TRBV27; 7 bases line up with TRBD1. Looked up from germline, CDR1 is MNHEY and CDR2 is SMNVEV (reference sequence). V lost 0 bases, J lost 4 bases, and 11 bases stayed unmatched. This CDR3 has 17 amino acids. CDR3 sequence: CASSLSGTVAPVYGYTF. The CDR3 nucleotides read TGTGCCAGCAGTTTATCAGGGACAGTAGCCCCCGTCTATGGCTACACCTTC.

This clone was detected only once. The rearrangement joins TRBV2 to TRBJ2-3; 8 bases match TRBD2. The CDR3 contains 17 residues. Germline CDR1 SNHLY, CDR2 FYNNEI. V lost 1 base, J lost 4 bases, and 10 bases stayed unmatched. CDR3 sequence reads: CASSEVGSGAWSDTQYF. CDR3 coding DNA: TGTGCCAGCAGTGAAGTGGGTAGCGGGGCATGGTCAGATACGCAGTATTTT.

The chain is built from TRBV30 and TRBJ1-2; possibly TRBD1 for D (5 bases). The CDR3 spans 14 residues. Germline-derived CDR1 and CDR2 are GTSNPN and SVGIG (reference sequence). V lost 0 bases to trimming and J lost 5 bases, with 13 bases between them. CDR3 sequence: CAWSVQGAPYGYTF. The CDR3 DNA sequence: TGTGCCTGGAGTGTACAAGGGGCCCCTTATGGCTACACCTTC.

This clone was counted a single time. The rearrangement links TRBV9 to TRBJ2-3; TRBD1 might be the D (5 bases). The CDR3 extends over 14 amino acids. The germline V gene encodes CDR1 SGDLS and CDR2 YYNGEE. Trimming shortened V by 2 bases and J by 6 bases, and 13 bases separated the two germline ends. The CDR3 loop reads CASSVGQAGDTQYF. Here the CDR3 DNA reads TGTGCCAGCAGCGTGGGTCAAGCAGGGGATACGCAGTATTTT.

The rearrangement joins TRBV13 to TRBJ2-1; D may be TRBD1 (6 bases). The CDR3 sequence is 18 residues long. Germline-derived CDR1 and CDR2 are PRHDT and FYEKMQ (reference sequence). V dropped 1 base and J dropped 4 bases, with 20 bases sitting between them. CDR3 sequence reads: CASSLEAGVELSYNEQFF. CDR3 nucleotides: TGTGCCAGCAGCTTAGAAGCAGGGGTCGAATTGAGTTACAATGAGCAGTTCTTC.

The V gene is TRBV14, the J gene TRBJ2-7, with TRBD1 matching over 7 bases. V lost 4 bases, J lost 3 bases, and 3 bases stayed unmatched. This CDR3 has 13 amino acids. Germline V CDR1 and CDR2: SGHDN, FVKESK. The CDR3 sequence: CASSPGQIYEQYF. The CDR3 DNA reads as TGTGCCAGCAGCCCGGGACAGATCTACGAGCAGTACTTC.

The rearrangement uses TRBV18 and TRBJ2-5, with D possibly matching TRBD2 (6 bases). Germline-derived CDR1 and CDR2 are KGHSH and LQKENI. This CDR3 is built from 13 residues. Trimming cost V 1 base and J 5 bases, with 8 bases left between them. As DNA, the CDR3 is TGTGCCAGCTCACCACGGACTAAGGAGACCCAGTACTTC. Its protein product is CASSPRTKETQYF.

The chain employs TRBV30 and TRBJ2-2; TRBD1 is a possible D gene (6 bases). Germline CDR1 GTSNPN, CDR2 SVGIG (reference sequence). V dropped 4 bases and J dropped 2 bases, with 14 bases sitting between them. The CDR3 has 15 amino acids. This chain's CDR3 is CAWISWGLNTGELFF. In nucleotides, the CDR3 is TGTGCCTGGATATCTTGGGGGCTAAACACCGGGGAGCTGTTTTTT.

This clone was detected only once. The chain combines TRBV4-1 with TRBJ1-3; D not resolved. Trimming pared 5 bases from V and 0 bases from J, leaving 11 bases between. Germline assignment: CDR1 MGHRA and CDR2 YSYEKL. The CDR3 is 15 residues long. This chain's CDR3 is CASSAGSRSGNTIYF. The DNA for the CDR3 is TGCGCCAGCAGCGCCGGGAGCCGCTCTGGAAACACCATATATTTT.

This chain joins TRBV15 and TRBJ1-3; D gene unclear. V was shortened by 0 bases and J by 4 bases, with 13 bases between the two germline ends. Germline CDR1 is LNHNV and CDR2 is YYDKDF (reference sequence). The CDR3 runs to 16 residues. Here the CDR3 reads CATSRDSRGSGNTIYF. CDR3 DNA sequence: TGTGCCACCAGCAGAGATTCACGAGGGTCCGGAAACACCATATATTTT.

This clone occurred once. The V and J genes are TRBV5-1 and TRBJ2-5, with D tentatively TRBD1 (6 bases). The V gene's germline CDR1 is SGHRS and CDR2 YFSETQ. The CDR3 sequence is 14 residues long. Trimming took 2 bases from V and 5 from J, leaving 13 bases between them. The CDR3 loop is CASSFGGREETQYF. In DNA form, the CDR3 reads TGCGCCAGCAGCTTTGGGGGCAGGGAGGAGACCCAGTACTTC.

The CDR3 loop is CASSPLGDTYEQYF. DNA for the CDR3: TGTGCCAGCTCACCACTGGGGGACACCTACGAGCAGTACTTC. The rearrangement joins TRBV18 to TRBJ2-7, with TRBD1 as a possible D gene (6 bases). The CDR3 has 14 residues. CDR1 and CDR2 (germline): KGHSH, LQKENI. V was clipped by 1 base and J by 2 bases, with 9 bases between them.

The gene calls are TRBV7-6 and TRBJ1-4; D remains ambiguous. Germline V lookup: CDR1 SGHVS, CDR2 FNYEAQ. Deletions cut 2 bases from V and 3 bases from J, with 7 bases between. There are 14 residues in the CDR3. The CDR3 loop is CASSLSQSNEKLFF. The DNA of the CDR3 is TGTGCCAGCAGCTTATCACAGTCTAATGAAAAACTGTTTTTT.

The chain recombines TRBV15 with TRBJ1-2; D gene unclear. Trimming cost V 0 bases and J 0 bases, with 8 bases left between them. This CDR3 comprises 15 residues. Germline values: CDR1 LNHNV, CDR2 YYDKDF (reference sequence). DNA for the CDR3: TGTGCCACCAGCAGAGATAGAGGCTCTAACTATGGCTACACCTTC. Protein sequence: CATSRDRGSNYGYTF.

The chain couples TRBV7-2 to TRBJ2-3; possibly TRBD1 for D (6 bases). From germline, CDR1 is SGHTA and CDR2 FQGNSA. The CDR3 consists of 13 residues. The V and J ends lost 7 bases and 4 bases respectively, with 12 bases between them. The CDR3: CASNRESSDTQYF. CDR3 in DNA: TGTGCCAGCAACAGGGAAAGTTCAGATACGCAGTATTTT. Drawing the rest from reference TRBV7-2 and TRBJ2-3, the complete variable domain is GAGVSQSPSNKVTEKGKDVELRCDPISGHTALYWYRQSLGQGLEFLIYFQGNSAPDKSGLPSDRFSAERTGGSVSTLTIQRTQQEDSAVYLCASNRESSDTQYFGPGTRLTVL.

This clone was recorded once. This rearrangement joins TRBV30 to TRBJ2-3; TRBD1 matches at 7 bases. V gave up 5 bases and J gave up 14 bases; unmatched junction bases: 16. Germline V gene lookup returns CDR1 GTSNPN and CDR2 SVGIG (reference sequence). The CDR3 has 13 amino acids. The CDR3 DNA sequence: TGTGCCTGGGGTAGAGACAGGGTCGCACCTCCGTATTTT. Translating gives CAWGRDRVAPPYF.

The CDR3 sequence: CASSSPGQRVPEAFF. CDR3 coding DNA: TGTGCCAGCAGCTCTCCGGGACAGCGAGTCCCTGAAGCTTTCTTT. V and J are TRBV7-9 and TRBJ1-1, with TRBD1 matching over 7 bases. Germline V lookup: CDR1 SEHNR, CDR2 FQNEAQ (reference sequence). This CDR3 has 15 residues. The trim removed 4 bases at V and 6 bases at J, leaving 11 bases unmatched.

The V call is TRBV6-5, the J call TRBJ1-1, with 7 positions matching TRBD1. There are 15 residues in the CDR3. Trimming removed 5 bases from V and 6 bases from J; junction bases left unmatched: 12. Germline-derived CDR1 and CDR2 are MNHEY and SVGAGI. The CDR3 sequence is CASSHAKTGMPEAFF. As DNA, the CDR3 is TGTGCCAGCAGTCACGCCAAGACAGGGATGCCTGAAGCTTTCTTT.

This chain connects TRBV2 to TRBJ1-5; D not certain. V was trimmed by 7 bases and J by 3 bases, leaving 10 bases between them. The V gene's germline CDR1 is SNHLY and CDR2 FYNNEI. The length of the CDR3 is 13 residues. The CDR3 bases are TGTGCCAGCACCGAGTTCAACAATCAGCCCCAGCATTTT. It is translated as CASTEFNNQPQHF.

The J gene is TRBJ1-2, the V gene TRBV4-1, with TRBD1 identical over 8 bases. Trimming removed 3 bases from V and 7 bases from J; junction bases left unmatched: 13. Germline values: CDR1 MGHRA, CDR2 YSYEKL. The CDR3 contains 16 residues. The CDR3 nucleotides are TGCGCCAGCAGCCACGACCGGGGCAGGGGGCTTAGTGGCTACACCTTC. Residues: CASSHDRGRGLSGYTF.

The chain recombines TRBV4-3 with TRBJ1-4; TRBD1 is a possible D gene (5 bases). Trimming took 0 bases from V and 5 from J, leaving 22 bases between them. The CDR3 is 19 amino acids. Germline V gives CDR1 LGHNA, CDR2 YSLEER. The CDR3 is CASSQDSQTGRGRNEKLFF. CDR3 in DNA: TGCGCCAGCAGCCAAGATAGCCAGACGGGACGGGGGAGGAATGAAAAACTGTTTTTT.

This clone was seen just once. This sequence joins TRBV7-9 and TRBJ1-2; TRBD1 is a possible D gene (5 bases). Germline-derived CDR1 and CDR2 are SEHNR and FQNEAQ (reference sequence). The CDR3 contains 13 residues. V dropped 1 base and J dropped 3 bases, with 6 bases sitting between them. Here the CDR3 DNA reads TGTGCCAGCAGCTTAGTACAGGACTATGGCTACACCTTC. It yields the protein CASSLVQDYGYTF.

The chain has TRBV10-3 and TRBJ2-2, with 15 bases fitting TRBD2. Trimming took 5 bases from V and 0 from J; bases not matched to a gene: 19. CDR1 and CDR2 (germline): ENHRY, SYGVKD. This CDR3 has 23 residues. Here the CDR3 DNA reads TGTGCCATCAGTAAATACCTACAGCCGGGACTAGCGGGGGGCGTTGCGAACACCGGGGAGCTGTTTTTT. Encoded protein: CAISKYLQPGLAGGVANTGELFF.

The chain joins TRBV6-4 to TRBJ2-1; TRBD2 matches at 10 bases. The CDR3 extends over 15 amino acids. Looked up from germline, CDR1 is MRHNA and CDR2 is SNTAGT. The V gene end was trimmed by 0 bases and the J gene end by 4 bases; junction bases not matched to a gene: 0. CDR3 loop: CASSDSTSGYNEQFF. The CDR3 nucleotides are TGTGCCAGCAGTGACTCGACTAGCGGGTACAATGAGCAGTTCTTC.

The chain combines TRBV29-1 with TRBJ2-7; 10 bases are shared with TRBD2. The germline CDR1 and CDR2 sequences are SQVTM and ANQGSEA. CDR3 size: 14 residues. Trimming took 7 bases from V and 2 from J; bases not matched to a gene: 8. The CDR3 loop reads CSAGLAEIPYEQYF. CDR3 coding DNA: TGCAGCGCCGGACTAGCGGAGATCCCCTACGAGCAGTACTTC.

This clone was observed once. The rearrangement joins TRBV5-4 to TRBJ1-1; TRBD1 is a possible D gene (5 bases). Germline V gives CDR1 SGHNT, CDR2 YYREEE (reference sequence). The CDR3 is 15 amino acids. V was trimmed by 4 bases and J by 0 bases, leaving 13 bases between them. The CDR3 protein is CASSPRGGMNTEAFF. The CDR3 coding sequence is TGTGCCAGCAGCCCGCGGGGGGGAATGAACACTGAAGCTTTCTTT.

The V call is TRBV6-5, the J call TRBJ2-7, with TRBD1 identical over 7 bases. The V gene's germline CDR1 is MNHEY and CDR2 SVGAGI. J gave up 6 bases and V 5 bases, and 13 bases lay outside the gene matches. The CDR3 totals 15 residues. The CDR3 reads CASSKQGRQNSEQYF. The CDR3 coding sequence is TGTGCCAGCAGTAAACAGGGGAGACAAAACTCCGAGCAGTACTTC.